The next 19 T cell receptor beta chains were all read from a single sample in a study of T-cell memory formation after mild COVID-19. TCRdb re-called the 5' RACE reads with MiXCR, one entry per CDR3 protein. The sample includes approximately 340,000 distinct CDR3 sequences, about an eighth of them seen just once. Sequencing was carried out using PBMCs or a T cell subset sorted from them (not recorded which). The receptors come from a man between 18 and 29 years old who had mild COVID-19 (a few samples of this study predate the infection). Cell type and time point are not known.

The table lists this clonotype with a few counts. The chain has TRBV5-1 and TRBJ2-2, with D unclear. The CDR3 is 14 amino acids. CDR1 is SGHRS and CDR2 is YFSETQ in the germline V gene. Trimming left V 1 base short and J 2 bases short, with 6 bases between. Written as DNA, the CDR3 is TGCGCCAGCAGCTTGACAGATAACACCGGGGAGCTGTTTTTT. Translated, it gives CASSLTDNTGELFF.

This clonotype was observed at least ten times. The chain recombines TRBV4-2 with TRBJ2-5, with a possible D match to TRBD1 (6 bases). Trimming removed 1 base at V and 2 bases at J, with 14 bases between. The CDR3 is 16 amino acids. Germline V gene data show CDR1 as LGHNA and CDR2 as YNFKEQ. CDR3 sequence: CASSQAAGQPQETQYF. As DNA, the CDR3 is TGTGCCAGCAGCCAAGCAGCCGGACAGCCTCAAGAGACCCAGTACTTC.

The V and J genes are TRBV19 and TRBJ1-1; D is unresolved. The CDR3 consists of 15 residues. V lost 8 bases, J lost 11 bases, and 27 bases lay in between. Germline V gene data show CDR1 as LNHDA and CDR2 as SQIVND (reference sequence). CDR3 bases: TGTGCCAGTCTCGCCCCGACTGAGCCCCGGGTGAGGGCTTTCTTT. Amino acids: CASLAPTEPRVRAFF. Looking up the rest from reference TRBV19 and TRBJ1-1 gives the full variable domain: DGGITQSPKYLFRKEGQNVTLSCEQNLNHDAMYWYRQDPGQGLRLIYYSQIVNDFQKGDIAEGYSVSREKKESFPLTVTSAQKNPTAFYLCASLAPTEPRVRAFFGQGTRLTVV.

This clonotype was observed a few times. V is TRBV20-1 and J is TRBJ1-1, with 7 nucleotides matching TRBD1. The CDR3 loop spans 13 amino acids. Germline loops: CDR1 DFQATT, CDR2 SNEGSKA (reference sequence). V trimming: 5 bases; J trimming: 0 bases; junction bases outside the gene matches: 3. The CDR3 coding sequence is TGCAGTGCTGTACAGGGGTTGAACACTGAAGCTTTCTTT. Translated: CSAVQGLNTEAFF.

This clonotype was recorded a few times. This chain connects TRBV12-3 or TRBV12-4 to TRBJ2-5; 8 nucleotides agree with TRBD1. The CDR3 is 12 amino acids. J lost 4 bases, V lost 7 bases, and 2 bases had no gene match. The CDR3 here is CASTTGGETQYF. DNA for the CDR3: TGTGCCAGCACCACAGGGGGAGAGACCCAGTACTTC.

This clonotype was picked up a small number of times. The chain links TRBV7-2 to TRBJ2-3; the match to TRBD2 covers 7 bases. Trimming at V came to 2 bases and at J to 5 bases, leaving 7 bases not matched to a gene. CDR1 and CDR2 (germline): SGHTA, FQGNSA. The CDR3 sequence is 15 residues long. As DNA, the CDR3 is TGTGCCAGCAGCTTATTTCGGGGGGAGGGAGATACGCAGTATTTT. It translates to CASSLFRGEGDTQYF.

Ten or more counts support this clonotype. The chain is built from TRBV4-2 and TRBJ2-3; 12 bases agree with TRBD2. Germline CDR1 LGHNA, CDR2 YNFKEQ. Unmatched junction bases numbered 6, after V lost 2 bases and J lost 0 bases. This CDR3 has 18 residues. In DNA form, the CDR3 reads TGTGCCAGCAGCCAACCCTCCGGGACTAGCGGGAGCACAGATACGCAGTATTTT. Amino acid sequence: CASSQPSGTSGSTDTQYF.

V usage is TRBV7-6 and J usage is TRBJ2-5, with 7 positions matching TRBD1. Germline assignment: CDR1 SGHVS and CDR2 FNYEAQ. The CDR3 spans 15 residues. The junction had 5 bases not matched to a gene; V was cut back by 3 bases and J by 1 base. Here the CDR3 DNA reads TGTGCCAGCAGCTTGAGGGGGCGGGCCCAAGAGACCCAGTACTTC. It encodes CASSLRGRAQETQYF.

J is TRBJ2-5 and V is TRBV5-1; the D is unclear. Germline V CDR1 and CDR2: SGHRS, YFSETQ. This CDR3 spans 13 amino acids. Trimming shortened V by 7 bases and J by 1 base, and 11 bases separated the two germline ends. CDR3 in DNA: TGCGCCAGCCGTCCGACAATCCAAGAGACCCAGTACTTC. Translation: CASRPTIQETQYF.

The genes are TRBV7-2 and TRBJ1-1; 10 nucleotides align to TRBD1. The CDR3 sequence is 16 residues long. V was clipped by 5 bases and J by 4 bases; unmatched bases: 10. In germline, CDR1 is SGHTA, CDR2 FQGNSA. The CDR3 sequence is CASSLVGTGAVTEAFF. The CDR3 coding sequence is TGTGCCAGCAGCCTTGTCGGGACAGGGGCTGTCACTGAAGCTTTCTTT.

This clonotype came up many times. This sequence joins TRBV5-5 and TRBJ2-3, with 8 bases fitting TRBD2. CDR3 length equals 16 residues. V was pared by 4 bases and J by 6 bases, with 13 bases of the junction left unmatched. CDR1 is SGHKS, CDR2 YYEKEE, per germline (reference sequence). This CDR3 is CASSPLGLVSSDTQYF. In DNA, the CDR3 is TGTGCCAGCAGCCCATTGGGACTAGTCTCATCCGATACGCAGTATTTT.

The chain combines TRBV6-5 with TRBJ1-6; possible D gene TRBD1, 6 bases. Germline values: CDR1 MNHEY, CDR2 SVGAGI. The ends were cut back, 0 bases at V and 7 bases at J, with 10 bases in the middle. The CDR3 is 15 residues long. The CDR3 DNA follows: TGTGCCAGCAGTTACTCGGGGGGCGCGAATTCACCCCTCCACTTT. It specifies CASSYSGGANSPLHF.

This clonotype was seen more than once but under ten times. The CDR3 coding sequence is TGCGCCAGCAGCTTAGAAGGACAGGGCCCCTTAGGGGAGCTGTTTTTT. This codes for CASSLEGQGPLGELFF. The chain links TRBV5-1 to TRBJ2-2; 8 nucleotides match TRBD1. V lost 2 bases, J lost 8 bases, and 11 bases stayed unmatched. This CDR3 has 16 amino acids. CDR1 and CDR2 (germline): SGHRS, YFSETQ.

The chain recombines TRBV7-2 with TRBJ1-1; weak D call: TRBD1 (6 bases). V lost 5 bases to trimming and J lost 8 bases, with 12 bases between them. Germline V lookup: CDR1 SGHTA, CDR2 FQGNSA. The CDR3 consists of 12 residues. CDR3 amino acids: CASSTYRVEAFF. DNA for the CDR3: TGTGCCAGCAGCACCTACAGGGTCGAAGCTTTCTTT.

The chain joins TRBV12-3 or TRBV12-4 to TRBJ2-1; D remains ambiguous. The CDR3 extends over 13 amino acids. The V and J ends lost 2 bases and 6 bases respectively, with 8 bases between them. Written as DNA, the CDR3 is TGTGCCAGCAGTTTAAGACGGGTCAATGAGCAGTTCTTC. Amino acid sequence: CASSLRRVNEQFF.

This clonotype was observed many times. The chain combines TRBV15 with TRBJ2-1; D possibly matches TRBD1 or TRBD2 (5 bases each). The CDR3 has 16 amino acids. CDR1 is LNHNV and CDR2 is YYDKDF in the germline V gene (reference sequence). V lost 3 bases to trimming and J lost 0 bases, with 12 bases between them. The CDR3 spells CATSSGTSGSYNEQFF. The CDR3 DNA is TGTGCCACCAGCAGCGGGACCTCCGGCTCCTACAATGAGCAGTTCTTC.

The chain's CDR3 is CASSTGQGGNSPLHF. The CDR3 nucleotides are TGTGCCAGCAGTACTGGGCAGGGGGGAAACTCACCCCTCCACTTT. The chain links TRBV6-5 to TRBJ1-6, with 7 bases fitting TRBD1. J lost 10 bases, V lost 5 bases, and 11 bases had no gene match. The CDR3 sequence is 15 residues long. Germline CDR1 MNHEY, CDR2 SVGAGI.

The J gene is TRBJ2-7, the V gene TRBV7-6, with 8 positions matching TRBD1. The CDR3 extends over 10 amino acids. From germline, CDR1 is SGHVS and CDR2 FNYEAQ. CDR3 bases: TGTGCCAGCAGCTCCCGGGACAGGCACGTC. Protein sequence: CASSSRDRHV.

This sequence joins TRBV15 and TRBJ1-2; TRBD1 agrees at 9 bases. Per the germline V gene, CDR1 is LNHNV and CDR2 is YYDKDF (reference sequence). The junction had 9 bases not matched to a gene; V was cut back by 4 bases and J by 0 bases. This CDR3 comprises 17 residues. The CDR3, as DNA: TGTGCCACCAGCACCGGGACAGGGAAGACAGCTAACTATGGCTACACCTTC. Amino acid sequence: CATSTGTGKTANYGYTF. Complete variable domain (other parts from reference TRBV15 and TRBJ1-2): DAMVIQNPRYQVTQFGKPVTLSCSQTLNHNVMYWYQQKSSQAPKLLFHYYDKDFNNEADTPDNFQSRRPNTSFCFLDIRSPGLGDTAMYLCATSTGTGKTANYGYTFGSGTRLTVV.